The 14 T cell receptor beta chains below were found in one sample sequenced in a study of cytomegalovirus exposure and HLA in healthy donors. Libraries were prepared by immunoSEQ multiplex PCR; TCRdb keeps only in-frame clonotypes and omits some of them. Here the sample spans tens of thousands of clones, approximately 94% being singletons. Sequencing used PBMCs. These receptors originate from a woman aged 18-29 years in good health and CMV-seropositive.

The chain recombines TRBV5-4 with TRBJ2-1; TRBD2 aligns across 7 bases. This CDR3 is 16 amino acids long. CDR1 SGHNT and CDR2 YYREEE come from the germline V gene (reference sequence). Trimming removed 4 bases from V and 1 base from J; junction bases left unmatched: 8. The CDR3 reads CASSPSGGSSYNEQFF. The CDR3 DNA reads TGTGCCAGCAGCCCTTCTGGCGGGAGTTCCTACAATGAGCAGTTCTTC.

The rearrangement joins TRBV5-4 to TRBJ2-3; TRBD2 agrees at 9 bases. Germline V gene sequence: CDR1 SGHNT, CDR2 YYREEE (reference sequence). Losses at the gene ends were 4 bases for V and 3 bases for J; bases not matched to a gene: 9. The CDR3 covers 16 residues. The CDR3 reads CASSQLSGSGTDTQYF. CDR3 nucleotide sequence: TGTGCCAGCAGCCAACTTAGCGGGAGCGGGACAGATACGCAGTATTTT.

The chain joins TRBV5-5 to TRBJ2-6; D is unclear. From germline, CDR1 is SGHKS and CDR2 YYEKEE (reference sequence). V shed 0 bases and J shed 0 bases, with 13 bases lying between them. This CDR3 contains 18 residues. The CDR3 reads CASSLGGASSSGANVLTF. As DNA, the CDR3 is TGTGCCAGCAGCTTGGGAGGCGCCAGTAGCTCTGGGGCCAACGTCCTGACTTTC.

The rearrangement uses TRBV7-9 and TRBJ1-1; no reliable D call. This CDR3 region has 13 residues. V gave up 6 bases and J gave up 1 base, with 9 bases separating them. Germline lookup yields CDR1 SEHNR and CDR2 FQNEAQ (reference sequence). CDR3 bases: TGTGCCAGCAGATATCCAGGGAACACTGAAGCTTTCTTT. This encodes CASRYPGNTEAFF.

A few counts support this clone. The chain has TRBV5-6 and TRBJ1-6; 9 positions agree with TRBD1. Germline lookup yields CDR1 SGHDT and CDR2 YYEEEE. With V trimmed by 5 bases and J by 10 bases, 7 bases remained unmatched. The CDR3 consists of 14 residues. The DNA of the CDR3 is TGTGCCAGCAGATGGGACAGGGAGGACTCACCCCTCCACTTT. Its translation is CASRWDREDSPLHF.

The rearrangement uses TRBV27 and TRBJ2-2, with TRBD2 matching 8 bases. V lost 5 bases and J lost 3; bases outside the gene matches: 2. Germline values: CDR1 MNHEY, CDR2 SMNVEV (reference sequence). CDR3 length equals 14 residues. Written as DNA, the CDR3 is TGTGCCAGCAGTCGGACTAGCCACACCGGGGAGCTGTTTTTT. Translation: CASSRTSHTGELFF.

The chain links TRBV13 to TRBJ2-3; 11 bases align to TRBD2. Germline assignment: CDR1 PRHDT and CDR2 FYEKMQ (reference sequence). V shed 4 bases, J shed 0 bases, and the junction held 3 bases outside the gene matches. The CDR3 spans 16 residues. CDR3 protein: CASSWGLAASTDTQYF. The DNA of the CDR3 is TGTGCCAGCAGCTGGGGACTAGCGGCTAGCACAGATACGCAGTATTTT.

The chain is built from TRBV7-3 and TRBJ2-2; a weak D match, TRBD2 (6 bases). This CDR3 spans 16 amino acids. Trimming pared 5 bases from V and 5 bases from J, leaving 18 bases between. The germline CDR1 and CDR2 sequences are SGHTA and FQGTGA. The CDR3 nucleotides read TGTGCCAGCAGCCCTCGCCCCGGCGGGGAAACCGGGGAGCTGTTTTTT. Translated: CASSPRPGGETGELFF.

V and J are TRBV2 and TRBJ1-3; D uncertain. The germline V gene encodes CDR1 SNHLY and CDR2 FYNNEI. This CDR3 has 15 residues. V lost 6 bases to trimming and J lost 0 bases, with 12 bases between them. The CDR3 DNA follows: TGTGCCAGCAGCAAAGCGGGGATCTCTGGAAACACCATATATTTT. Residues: CASSKAGISGNTIYF. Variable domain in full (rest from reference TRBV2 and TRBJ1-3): EPEVTQTPSHQVTQMGQEVILRCVPISNHLYFYWYRQILGQKVEFLVSFYNNEISEKSEIFDDQFSVERPDGSNFTLKIRSTKLEDSAMYFCASSKAGISGNTIYFGEGSWLTVV.

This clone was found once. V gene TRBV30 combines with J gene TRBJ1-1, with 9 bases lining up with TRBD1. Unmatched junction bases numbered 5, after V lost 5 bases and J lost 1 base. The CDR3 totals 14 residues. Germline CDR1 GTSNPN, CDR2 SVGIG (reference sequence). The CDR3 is CAWVRDRENTEAFF. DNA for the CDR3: TGTGCCTGGGTTAGGGACAGGGAGAACACTGAAGCTTTCTTT.

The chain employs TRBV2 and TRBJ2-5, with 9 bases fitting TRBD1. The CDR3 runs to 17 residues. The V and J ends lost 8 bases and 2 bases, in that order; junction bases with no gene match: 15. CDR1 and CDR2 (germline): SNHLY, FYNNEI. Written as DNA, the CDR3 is TGTGCCAGCGGCCCCGCCAGGACAGGGGACGTTCAAGAGACCCAGTACTTC. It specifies CASGPARTGDVQETQYF.

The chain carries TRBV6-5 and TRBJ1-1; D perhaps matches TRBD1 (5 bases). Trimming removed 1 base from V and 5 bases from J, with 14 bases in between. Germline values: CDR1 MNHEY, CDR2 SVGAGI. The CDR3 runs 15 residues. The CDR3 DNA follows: TGTGCCAGCAGTTACTGGGGGGAGCATCGGACTGAAGCTTTCTTT. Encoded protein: CASSYWGEHRTEAFF.

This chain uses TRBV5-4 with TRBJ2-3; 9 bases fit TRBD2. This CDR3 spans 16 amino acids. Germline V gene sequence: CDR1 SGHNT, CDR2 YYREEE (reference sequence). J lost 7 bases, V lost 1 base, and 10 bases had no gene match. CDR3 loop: CASSLRREGRKNTQYF. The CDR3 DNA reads TGTGCCAGCAGCTTGAGGCGGGAGGGAAGGAAGAATACGCAGTATTTT. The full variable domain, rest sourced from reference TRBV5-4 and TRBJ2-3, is ETGVTQSPTHLIKTRGQQVTLRCSSQSGHNTVSWYQQALGQGPQFIFQYYREEENGRGNFPPRFSGLQFPNYSSELNVNALELDDSALYLCASSLRREGRKNTQYFGPGTRLTVL.

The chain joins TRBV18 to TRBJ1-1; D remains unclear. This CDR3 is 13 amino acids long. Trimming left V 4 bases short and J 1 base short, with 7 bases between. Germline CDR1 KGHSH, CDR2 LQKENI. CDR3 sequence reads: CASSRAENTEAFF. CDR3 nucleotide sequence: TGTGCCAGCTCACGAGCGGAGAACACTGAAGCTTTCTTT.